This T cell receptor beta chain was retrieved from a study of Tregs in tolerant kidney transplant recipients. The sample holds a few counts of this clone. The assay was immunoSEQ multiplex PCR, and TCRdb's table has in-frame clones only and misses some. Of fewer than 70,000 clones listed, 80% to 90% are singletons. CDR1 SGHDT and CDR2 YYEEEE come from the germline V gene. The CDR3 runs 14 residues. The germline V and J ends were trimmed by 5 bases and 4 bases, with 16 bases remaining between them. The specimen was CD4+ T cells from blood. This TCR derives from a human donor in good health. The chain joins TRBV5-6 to TRBJ2-7; a weak D match, TRBD2 (6 bases). As DNA, the CDR3 is TGTGCCAGCAGAAAGGTCTCGGGAGCGTACGAGCAGTACTTC. Translated, it gives CASRKVSGAYEQYF.